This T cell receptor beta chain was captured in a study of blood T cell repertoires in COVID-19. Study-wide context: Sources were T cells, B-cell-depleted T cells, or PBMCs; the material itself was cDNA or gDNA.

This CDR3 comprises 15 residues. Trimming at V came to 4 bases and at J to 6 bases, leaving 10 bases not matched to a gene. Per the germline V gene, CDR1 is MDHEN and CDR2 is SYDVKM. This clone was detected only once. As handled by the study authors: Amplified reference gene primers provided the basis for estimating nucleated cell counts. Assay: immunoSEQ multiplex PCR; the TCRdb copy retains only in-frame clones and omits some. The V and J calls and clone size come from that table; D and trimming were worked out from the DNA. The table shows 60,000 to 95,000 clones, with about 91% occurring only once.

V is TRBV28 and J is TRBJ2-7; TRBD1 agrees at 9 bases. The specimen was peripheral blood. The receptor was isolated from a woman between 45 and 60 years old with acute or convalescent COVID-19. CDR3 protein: CASSSRWDRESEQYF. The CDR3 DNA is TGTGCCAGCAGTTCCCGTTGGGACAGGGAGAGCGAGCAGTACTTC.